The entry that follows covers one T cell receptor beta chain sequence. No antigen is known for it. Germline CDR1 SGHNT, CDR2 YYREEE (reference sequence). The junction had 4 bases not matched to a gene; V was cut back by 0 bases and J by 5 bases. The CDR3 totals 15 residues. This entry belongs to a study of T cell responses to AZD1222 COVID-19 vaccine. The protocol was immunoSEQ multiplex PCR, while the TCRdb copy is restricted to in-frame clones and leaves out a portion. The profile shows roughly 200,000 clones, approximately 92% of them singletons. Study-wide results and caveats: Donors skewed white British and female; clonal diversity was possibly underestimated.

The material was peripheral blood, obtained on day 0 of AZD1222 vaccination. The gene calls are TRBV5-4 and TRBJ1-4; 7 positions agree with TRBD1. The sequence came from an adult in good health. The CDR3 DNA follows: TGTGCCAGCAGCTTGGCTGGACAGGAGAATGAAAAACTGTTTTTT. It is translated as CASSLAGQENEKLFF. Complete variable domain (other parts from reference TRBV5-4 and TRBJ1-4): ETGVTQSPTHLIKTRGQQVTLRCSSQSGHNTVSWYQQALGQGPQFIFQYYREEENGRGNFPPRFSGLQFPNYSSELNVNALELDDSALYLCASSLAGQENEKLFFGSGTQLSVL.